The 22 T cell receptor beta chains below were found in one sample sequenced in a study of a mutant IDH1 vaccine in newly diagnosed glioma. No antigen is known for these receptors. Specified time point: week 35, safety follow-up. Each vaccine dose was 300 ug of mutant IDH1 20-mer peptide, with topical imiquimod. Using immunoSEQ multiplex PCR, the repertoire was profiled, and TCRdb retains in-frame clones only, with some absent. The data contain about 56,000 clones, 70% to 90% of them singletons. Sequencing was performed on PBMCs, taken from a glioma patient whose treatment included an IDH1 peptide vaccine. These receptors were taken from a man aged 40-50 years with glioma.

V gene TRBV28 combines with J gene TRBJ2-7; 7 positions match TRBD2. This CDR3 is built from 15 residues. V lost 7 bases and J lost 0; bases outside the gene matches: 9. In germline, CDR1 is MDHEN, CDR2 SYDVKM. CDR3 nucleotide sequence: TGTGCCAGCACCCCGGGGGGTGTCGCCTCCTACGAGCAGTACTTC. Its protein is CASTPGGVASYEQYF.

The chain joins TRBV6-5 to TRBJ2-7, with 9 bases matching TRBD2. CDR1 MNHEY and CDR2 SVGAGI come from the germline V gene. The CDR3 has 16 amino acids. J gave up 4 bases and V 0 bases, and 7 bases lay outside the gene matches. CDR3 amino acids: CASSYSRREGRYEQYF. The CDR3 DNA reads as TGTGCCAGCAGTTACTCGAGGCGGGAGGGCCGTTACGAGCAGTACTTC.

CDR3 sequence (DNA): TGTGCCAGCAGCTTACGGGGGGAATTACCGGGTAATGAGCAGTTCTTC. Translating gives CASSLRGELPGNEQFF. The chain employs TRBV7-6 and TRBJ2-1, with 7 bases that match TRBD2. The CDR3 contains 16 residues. The J segment lost 7 bases and the V segment lost 2 bases, leaving 11 bases of the junction unmatched. Germline assignment: CDR1 SGHVS and CDR2 FNYEAQ. Combining the CDR3 with reference TRBV7-6 and TRBJ2-1 gives the whole variable domain GAGVSQSPRYKVTKRGQDVALRCDPISGHVSLYWYRQALGQGPEFLTYFNYEAQQDKSGLPNDRFSAERPEGSISTLTIQRTEQRDSAMYRCASSLRGELPGNEQFFGPGTRLTVL.

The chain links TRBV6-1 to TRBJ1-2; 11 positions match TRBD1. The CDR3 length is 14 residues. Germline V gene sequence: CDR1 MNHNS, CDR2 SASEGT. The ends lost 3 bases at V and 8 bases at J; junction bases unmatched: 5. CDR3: CASSDGQGAGGYTF. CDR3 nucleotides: TGTGCCAGCAGTGACGGACAGGGGGCTGGGGGCTACACCTTC.

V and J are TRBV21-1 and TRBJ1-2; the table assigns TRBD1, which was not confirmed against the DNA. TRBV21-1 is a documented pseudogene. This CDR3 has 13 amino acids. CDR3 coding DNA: TGTGCCAGCAGCGCAAGGACAGGTGATGGCTACACCTTC. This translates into CASSARTGDGYTF.

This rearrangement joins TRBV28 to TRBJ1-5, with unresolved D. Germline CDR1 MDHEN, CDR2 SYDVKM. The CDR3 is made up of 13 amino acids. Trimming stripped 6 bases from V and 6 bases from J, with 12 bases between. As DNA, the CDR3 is TGTGCCAGCAGGAACATAGCGGGTCAGCCCCAGCATTTT. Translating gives CASRNIAGQPQHF.

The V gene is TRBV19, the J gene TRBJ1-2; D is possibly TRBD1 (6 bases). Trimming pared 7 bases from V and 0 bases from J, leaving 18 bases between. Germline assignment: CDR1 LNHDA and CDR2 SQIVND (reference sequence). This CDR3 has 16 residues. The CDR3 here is CASTPREGETNYGYTF. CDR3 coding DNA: TGTGCCAGTACCCCGCGGGAGGGGGAGACTAACTATGGCTACACCTTC.

CDR3 sequence (DNA): TGTGCCAGCAGAGGGTCGGTGAACACTGAAGCTTTCTTT. Residues: CASRGSVNTEAFF. The chain employs TRBV5-6 and TRBJ1-1; D ambiguous. Germline assignment: CDR1 SGHDT and CDR2 YYEEEE. V lost 5 bases and J lost 0, with 8 bases in between. The CDR3 contains 13 residues.

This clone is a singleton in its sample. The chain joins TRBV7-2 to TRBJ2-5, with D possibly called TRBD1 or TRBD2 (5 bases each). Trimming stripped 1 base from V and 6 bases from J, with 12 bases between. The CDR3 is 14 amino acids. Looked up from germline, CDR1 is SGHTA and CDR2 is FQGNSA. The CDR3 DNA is TGTGCCAGCAGCTTAGGTGGGACCAGCCAGACCCAGTACTTC. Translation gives CASSLGGTSQTQYF.

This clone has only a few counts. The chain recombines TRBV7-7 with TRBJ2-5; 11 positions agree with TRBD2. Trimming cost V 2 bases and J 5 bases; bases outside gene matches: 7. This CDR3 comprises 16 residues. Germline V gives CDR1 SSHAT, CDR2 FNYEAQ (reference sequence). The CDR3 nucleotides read TGTGCCAGCAGCTTATACCCTAGCGGGAGGAGTGAGACCCAGTACTTC. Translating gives CASSLYPSGRSETQYF.

This CDR3 is CASSYLSSGPQYF. The CDR3 DNA is TGTGCCAGCAGTTACTTATCCAGCGGTCCGCAGTATTTT. J is TRBJ2-3 and V is TRBV6-5, with TRBD2 as a possible D gene (5 bases). Germline V gene sequence: CDR1 MNHEY, CDR2 SVGAGI. CDR3 size: 13 residues. The germline V and J ends were trimmed by 1 base and 10 bases, with 12 bases remaining between them.

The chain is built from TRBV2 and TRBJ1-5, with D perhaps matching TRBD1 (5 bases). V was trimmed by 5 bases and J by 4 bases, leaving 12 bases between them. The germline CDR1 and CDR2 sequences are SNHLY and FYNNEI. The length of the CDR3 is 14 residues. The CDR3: CASSLGRGNQPQHF. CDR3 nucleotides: TGTGCCAGCAGTCTCGGGAGGGGTAATCAGCCCCAGCATTTT.

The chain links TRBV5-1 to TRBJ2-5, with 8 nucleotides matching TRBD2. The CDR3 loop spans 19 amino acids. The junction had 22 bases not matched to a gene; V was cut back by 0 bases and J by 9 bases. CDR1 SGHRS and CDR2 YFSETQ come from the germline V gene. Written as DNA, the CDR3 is TGCGCCAGCAGCTTGGGGCTAATCTCGACTCGAGGGGGACTAGGGGCCCAGTACTTC. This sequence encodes CASSLGLISTRGGLGAQYF.

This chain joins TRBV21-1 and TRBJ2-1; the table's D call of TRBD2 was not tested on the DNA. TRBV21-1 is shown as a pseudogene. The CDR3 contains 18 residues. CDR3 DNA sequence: TGTGCCAGCAGCAACTGCCGAACAAGGGCGGGAGGAGAAAATGAGCAGTTCTTC. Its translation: CASSNCRTRAGGENEQFF.

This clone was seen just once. CDR3: CASSLLRDGLRYTF. The CDR3 region has the DNA TGTGCCAGCAGTTTACTCCGGGACGGTCTTCGCTACACCTTC. The gene calls are TRBV6-5 and TRBJ1-2; a weak D match, TRBD1 (5 bases). The CDR3 sequence is 14 residues long. Germline assignment: CDR1 MNHEY and CDR2 SVGAGI. Trimming shortened V by 4 bases and J by 9 bases, and 18 bases separated the two germline ends.

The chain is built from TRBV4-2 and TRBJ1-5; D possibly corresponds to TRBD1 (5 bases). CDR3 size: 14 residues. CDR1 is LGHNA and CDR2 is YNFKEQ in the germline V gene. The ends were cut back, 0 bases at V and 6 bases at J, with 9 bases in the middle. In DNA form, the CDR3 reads TGTGCCAGCAGCCAAGAGCCAGGGCCTCAGCCCCAGCATTTT. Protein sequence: CASSQEPGPQPQHF.

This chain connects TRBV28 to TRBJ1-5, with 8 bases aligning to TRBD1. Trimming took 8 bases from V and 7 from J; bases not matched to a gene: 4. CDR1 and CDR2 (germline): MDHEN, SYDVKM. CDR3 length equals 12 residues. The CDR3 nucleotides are TGTGCCAGCCGGACAGGGAGCCAGCCCCAGCATTTT. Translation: CASRTGSQPQHF.

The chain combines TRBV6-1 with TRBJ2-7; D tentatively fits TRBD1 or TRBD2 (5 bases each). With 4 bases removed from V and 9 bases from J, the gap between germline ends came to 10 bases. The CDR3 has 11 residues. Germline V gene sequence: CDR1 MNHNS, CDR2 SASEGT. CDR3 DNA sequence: TGTGCCAGCAGTGGAGGGGCCGTGCAGTACTTC. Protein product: CASSGGAVQYF.

DNA of the CDR3: TGTGCCAGCTCACTACTCACAGATACGCAGTATTTT. Amino acids: CASSLLTDTQYF. The J gene is TRBJ2-3, the V gene TRBV18; D call uncertain. CDR1 is KGHSH, CDR2 LQKENI, per germline. V dropped 4 bases and J dropped 2 bases, with 4 bases sitting between them. The CDR3 consists of 12 residues.

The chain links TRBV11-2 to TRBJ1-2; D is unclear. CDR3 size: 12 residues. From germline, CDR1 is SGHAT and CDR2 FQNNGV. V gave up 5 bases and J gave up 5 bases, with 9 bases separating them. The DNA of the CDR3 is TGTGCCAGCAGCGCGTATGAATATGGCTACACCTTC. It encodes CASSAYEYGYTF. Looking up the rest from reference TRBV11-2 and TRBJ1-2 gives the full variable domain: EAGVAQSPRYKIIEKRQSVAFWCNPISGHATLYWYQQILGQGPKLLIQFQNNGVVDDSQLPKDRFSAERLKGVDSTLKIQPAKLEDSAVYLCASSAYEYGYTFGSGTRLTVV.

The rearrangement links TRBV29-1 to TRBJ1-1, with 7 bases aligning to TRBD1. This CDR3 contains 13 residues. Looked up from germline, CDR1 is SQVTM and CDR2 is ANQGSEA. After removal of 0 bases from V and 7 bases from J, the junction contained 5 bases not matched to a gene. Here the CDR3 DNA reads TGCAGCGTTGAAGAGTACCAGGGGGTTGAAGCTTTCTTT. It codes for CSVEEYQGVEAFF.

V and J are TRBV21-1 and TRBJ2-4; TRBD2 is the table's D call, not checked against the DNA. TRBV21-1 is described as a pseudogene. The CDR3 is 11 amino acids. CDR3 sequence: CASSSQNIQYF. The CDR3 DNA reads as TGTGCCAGCAGTAGTCAAAACATTCAGTACTTC.